This is a list of T cell receptor beta chains from one sample in a study of blood T cell repertoires in COVID-19. The method was immunoSEQ multiplex PCR; TCRdb's version includes in-frame clones alone and lacks a portion of them. The repertoire holds more than 300,000 clones, roughly 91% seen once, with 1.5% to 2% in the top ten. Sequencing used peripheral blood. The receptors come from a woman aged 25 to 45 with COVID-19, enrolled during active disease. Both conserved end residues are part of each CDR3. The order of the fields is V gene, J gene, D gene, clone size, CDR3 DNA, CDR3 protein. The D gene is left open where the match is weak. Where a row states a size, it is once, few, many or the class of an expanded clone; other rows omit it.

TRBV19	TRBJ1-6	NA	few	TGTGCCAGTAGTCCACGGGGGGGGAGCTCCTATAATTCACCCCTCCACTTT	CASSPRGGSSYNSPLHF
TRBV6-2/TRBV6-3	TRBJ1-3	TRBD1	NA	TGTGCCAGCAGCCGCGGGACAGCCTCTGGAAACACCATATATTTT	CASSRGTASGNTIYF
TRBV27	TRBJ2-1	NA	once	TGTGCCAGCAGTTTGGCGGGTACCCCCTACAATGAGCAGTTCTTC	CASSLAGTPYNEQFF
TRBV19	TRBJ1-6	TRBD1	NA	TGTGCCAGTAGTTGGGACAGGAACTATAATTCACCCCTCCACTTT	CASSWDRNYNSPLHF
TRBV14	TRBJ1-4	NA	NA	TGTGCCAGCAGCCGGGACACGCTCAATGAAAAACTGTTTTTT	CASSRDTLNEKLFF
TRBV28	TRBJ1-1	TRBD1	NA	TGTGCCAGCAGTTTTTCGACAGGGTGGGCTGAAGCTTTCTTT	CASSFSTGWAEAFF
TRBV28	TRBJ1-4	NA	NA	TGTGCCGGAAGCAGGGGATTGAATGAAAAACTGTTTTTT	CAGSRGLNEKLFF
TRBV5-4	TRBJ2-7	NA	NA	TGTGCCAGCAGCTCCAAGACGGGGGTGAAATACGAGCAGTACTTC	CASSSKTGVKYEQYF
TRBV9	TRBJ2-3	NA	once	TGTGCCAGCAGCGCCATTTCTTCCGGGGATACGCAGTATTTT	CASSAISSGDTQYF
TRBV2	TRBJ1-2	NA	NA	TGTGCCAGCAGTGAAGCGCTCCAGGGCGGCTACACCTTC	CASSEALQGGYTF
TRBV19	TRBJ2-7	TRBD1	NA	TGTGCCAGAAGGACAGGGTTCCACGAGCAGTACTTC	CARRTGFHEQYF
TRBV10-1	TRBJ1-5	NA	once	TGCGCCAGCAGTGAGATGGAGGGGACGACTACCAATCAGCCCCAGCATTTT	CASSEMEGTTTNQPQHF
TRBV3-1/TRBV3-2	TRBJ1-1	TRBD1	NA	TGTGCCAGCAGCCAATCCGACAGGGAGAACACTGAAGCTTTCTTT	CASSQSDRENTEAFF
TRBV2	TRBJ1-1	NA	NA	TGTGCCAGCGGCGTGGGGGGGGCATATTATGGATATACTGAAGCTTTCTTT	CASGVGGAYYGYTEAFF
TRBV5-8	TRBJ2-6	NA	NA	TGTGCCAGCAGCTCAGCGGGCAGTTGGGGTTCTGGGGCCAACGTCCTGACTTTC	CASSSAGSWGSGANVLTF
TRBV5-1	TRBJ1-6	NA	NA	TGCGCCAGCAGCTTAACAGGGTTGAGTGGGGCCCTCCACTTT	CASSLTGLSGALHF
TRBV6-5	TRBJ1-1	NA	once	TGTGCCAGCAGCCACTGGGAGGGGATGAACACTGAAGCTTTCTTT	CASSHWEGMNTEAFF
TRBV6-5	TRBJ2-3	NA	NA	TGTGCCAGCAGTTACTCAGGAGGACGCTATACGCAGTATTTT	CASSYSGGRYTQYF
TRBV12-3/TRBV12-4	TRBJ1-2	NA	NA	TGTGCCAGCAGTTTGTTGGCAGACTATGGCTACACCTTC	CASSLLADYGYTF
TRBV15	TRBJ1-5	TRBD1	NA	TGTGCCACCAGCAGAGAGTGGACAGGAGGCAATCAGCCCCAGCATTTT	CATSREWTGGNQPQHF
TRBV30	TRBJ1-3	NA	NA	TGTGCCTGGATCCCCGGACTGAGCTCTGGAAACACCATATATTTT	CAWIPGLSSGNTIYF
TRBV11-2	TRBJ2-1	NA	NA	TGTGCCAGCAGCGCAGAGACCGGGACTCCGGCCGGTGAGCAGTTCTTC	CASSAETGTPAGEQFF
TRBV18	TRBJ1-2	TRBD1	NA	TGTGCCAGCTCGCCCGGGACAGAGGGTTACACCTTC	CASSPGTEGYTF
TRBV5-1	TRBJ1-4	NA	NA	TGCGCCAGCTCCCGTACACCTACTACAGGGCCCACTAATGAAAAACTGTTTTTT	CASSRTPTTGPTNEKLFF
TRBV2	TRBJ1-5	NA	NA	TGTGCCAGCAGTGAAGCGCACGGTAATCAGCCCCAGCATTTT	CASSEAHGNQPQHF
TRBV5-8	TRBJ2-5	NA	NA	TGTGCCAGCAGCGATCAGGCCACGCTCGCCCAGTACTTC	CASSDQATLAQYF
TRBV11-3	TRBJ1-5	NA	once	TGTGCCAGCAGCCGAACCGAGAAGCCCCAGCATTTT	CASSRTEKPQHF
TRBV5-4	TRBJ2-1	TRBD2	NA	TGTGCCAGCAGCTTAGCGGGGGGGCTGGGTGAGCAGTTCTTC	CASSLAGGLGEQFF
TRBV7-9	TRBJ2-2	TRBD1	NA	TGTGCCAGTCTTACAGGGGCGAGAGGGAACACCGGGGAGCTGTTTTTT	CASLTGARGNTGELFF
TRBV19	TRBJ1-4	TRBD1	NA	TGTGCCAGTGGTCCCCCAACAGGGGGATTTGAAAAACTGTTTTTT	CASGPPTGGFEKLFF
TRBV7-2	TRBJ2-7	TRBD2	NA	TGTGCCAGCAGACGTAATAGCGGGGGGGCCTACGAGCAGTACTTC	CASRRNSGGAYEQYF
TRBV2	TRBJ2-5	TRBD2	NA	TGTGCCAGCAGGCGGGGGGAGACCCAGTACTTC	CASRRGETQYF
TRBV7-3	TRBJ1-2	NA	NA	TGTGCCGGCCCCAACTATGGCTACACCTTC	CAGPNYGYTF
TRBV30	TRBJ1-1	NA	NA	TGTGCCTGGAGTGTACACCTGAACACTGAAGCTTTCTTT	CAWSVHLNTEAFF
TRBV6-1	TRBJ1-4	NA	NA	TGTGCCAGCAGTGATATGGGGGGTGAAAAACTGTTTTTT	CASSDMGGEKLFF
TRBV9	TRBJ2-3	TRBD2	NA	TGTGCCAGCAGCGCCCTAAGCGGGGTGGGGACAGATACGCAGTATTTT	CASSALSGVGTDTQYF
TRBV29-1	TRBJ1-1	NA	NA	TGCAGCGTCGGGAGGGGTAGCACTGAAGCTTTCTTT	CSVGRGSTEAFF
TRBV6-5	TRBJ1-1	NA	NA	TGTGCCAGCAGTTACAAGCAGGGGAGTTCGAACACTGAAGCTTTCTTT	CASSYKQGSSNTEAFF
TRBV4-3	TRBJ2-2	TRBD1	NA	TGCGCCAGCAGCCCGGGACAGATTAACACCGGGGAGCTGTTTTTT	CASSPGQINTGELFF
TRBV2	TRBJ2-7	NA	NA	TGTGCCAGCAGTGAGGACGGGGGAGTCTCCTACGAGCAGTACTTC	CASSEDGGVSYEQYF
TRBV3-1/TRBV3-2	TRBJ2-7	TRBD2	NA	TGTGCCAGCAGCCTTGGTAGCGGGGGCGGGTACGAGCAGTACTTC	CASSLGSGGGYEQYF
TRBV18	TRBJ1-4	NA	NA	TGTGCCAGCTCACCAGCGAATCAAGCCCTCGCAACTAATGAAAAACTGTTTTTT	CASSPANQALATNEKLFF
TRBV7-2	TRBJ1-3	NA	NA	TGTGCCAGCAGCTTAGCGTTTGGGGCCGGAAACACCATATATTTT	CASSLAFGAGNTIYF
TRBV27	TRBJ2-6	NA	NA	TGTGCCAGCCGTCGGCCAGGGGTAACTGGGGCCAACGTCCTGACTTTC	CASRRPGVTGANVLTF
TRBV19	TRBJ1-3	NA	NA	TGTGCCAGTACCTTGCGGAGCTCTGGAAACACCATATATTTT	CASTLRSSGNTIYF
TRBV30	TRBJ1-6	NA	NA	TGTGCCTGGATGGATAGTTTCCGGAGCTCCTATAATTCACCCCTCCACTTT	CAWMDSFRSSYNSPLHF
TRBV9	TRBJ1-2	NA	NA	TGTGCCAGCAGCCCCGGGGGGGGGCTGGACTATGGCTACACCTTC	CASSPGGGLDYGYTF
TRBV4-2	TRBJ1-4	NA	NA	TGTGCCAGCAGCCGTTCGGCCCAGGCGCCGCAAAAACTGTTTTTT	CASSRSAQAPQKLFF
TRBV3-1/TRBV3-2	TRBJ2-2	NA	NA	TGTGCCAGCAGCCCAGTCTCCGGGGAGCTGTTTTTT	CASSPVSGELFF
TRBV27	TRBJ2-4	TRBD2	NA	TGTGCCAGCAGTTTCACTAGCGGGGGCCCCAGGAACATTCAGTACTTC	CASSFTSGGPRNIQYF
TRBV5-1	TRBJ1-1	TRBD1	NA	TGCGCCAGCAGCCCGGGACAGGGTCCGAACACTGAAGCTTTCTTT	CASSPGQGPNTEAFF
TRBV27	TRBJ2-1	TRBD2	NA	TGTGCCAGCAGTTTACTAGCGGGGGGACCCAATGAGCAGTTCTTC	CASSLLAGGPNEQFF
TRBV7-9	TRBJ1-6	NA	NA	TGTGCCAGCTCTATGGGCGGGATTTATAATTCACCCCTCCACTTT	CASSMGGIYNSPLHF